This note documents a single T cell receptor (beta chain) sequence. Its antigen is unidentified. PCR was performed a second time for roughly 7 to 12 cycles using a sample-barcoded 5' primer and a J-beta primer mix. TCRdb fed the 5' RACE reads into MiXCR, producing one record per CDR3 protein. The data hold 780,000 or so distinct CDR3 sequences, with about 61% observed a single time. Total RNA amounts of at least 6 micrograms were extracted per sample. The length of the CDR3 is 18 residues. Germline-derived CDR1 and CDR2 are MGHDK and SYGVNS. J was trimmed by 4 bases and V by 0 bases; bases with no gene match: 9. These data belong to a study of blood T cells in healthy people across ages. Study-wide points: Considered underestimates were the diversity estimates obtained from one million T cells.

The sequenced sample consisted of blood. The chain joins TRBV25-1 to TRBJ1-4, with 9 bases lining up with TRBD1. The receptor comes from a man aged 35-49 years in good health. The CDR3: CASSEYNRGRIGNEKLFF. The CDR3 nucleotides are TGTGCCAGCAGTGAATATAACAGGGGGCGCATCGGTAATGAAAAACTGTTTTTT.